Following are 4 T cell receptor beta chains from one sample sequenced in a study of blood T cell repertoires in COVID-19. Only in-frame clones appear in the TCRdb table, and some are missing; sequencing was by immunoSEQ multiplex PCR. The repertoire has over 300,000 clones, around 85% of them found once; the top ten carry around 2.1%. The sequenced sample consisted of PBMCs or T cells enriched from blood (not recorded which). The receptors stem from a man under 40 who had recovered from COVID-19.

The chain combines TRBV19 with TRBJ1-6; 11 bases map to TRBD1. V was clipped by 5 bases and J by 11 bases; unmatched bases: 8. There are 15 residues in the CDR3. Germline assignment: CDR1 LNHDA and CDR2 SQIVND (reference sequence). The CDR3 coding sequence is TGTGCCAGTAGTTCGCGGACAGGGGGCAGGACACCCCTCCACTTT. It is translated as CASSSRTGGRTPLHF.

J is TRBJ2-1 and V is TRBV25-1; the D gene is possibly TRBD2 (5 bases). The CDR3 consists of 17 residues. Germline lookup yields CDR1 MGHDK and CDR2 SYGVNS. V lost 1 base, J lost 6 bases, and 19 bases lay in between. The CDR3 here is CASSEWTTDGEFNEQFF. As DNA, the CDR3 is TGTGCCAGCAGTGAATGGACGACCGACGGGGAGTTCAATGAGCAGTTCTTC.

A single count supports this clone. The chain is built from TRBV25-1 and TRBJ1-4, with D perhaps matching TRBD1 (5 bases). The CDR3 is made up of 17 amino acids. The V end lost 4 bases, the J end lost 0 bases, and 15 bases lay between the germline ends. CDR1 is MGHDK and CDR2 is SYGVNS in the germline V gene. The CDR3 loop reads CASSAPTGSPTNEKLFF. The DNA for the CDR3 is TGTGCCAGCAGTGCCCCCACAGGTTCACCAACTAATGAAAAACTGTTTTTT.

This clone has a handful of counts. The chain carries TRBV4-1 and TRBJ2-7, with 9 bases fitting TRBD1. Germline loops: CDR1 MGHRA, CDR2 YSYEKL. This CDR3 is built from 15 residues. Trimming removed 2 bases from V and 3 bases from J; junction bases left unmatched: 5. This CDR3 reads CASSQIETGGYEQYF. CDR3 in DNA: TGCGCCAGCAGCCAAATAGAGACAGGGGGCTACGAGCAGTACTTC.